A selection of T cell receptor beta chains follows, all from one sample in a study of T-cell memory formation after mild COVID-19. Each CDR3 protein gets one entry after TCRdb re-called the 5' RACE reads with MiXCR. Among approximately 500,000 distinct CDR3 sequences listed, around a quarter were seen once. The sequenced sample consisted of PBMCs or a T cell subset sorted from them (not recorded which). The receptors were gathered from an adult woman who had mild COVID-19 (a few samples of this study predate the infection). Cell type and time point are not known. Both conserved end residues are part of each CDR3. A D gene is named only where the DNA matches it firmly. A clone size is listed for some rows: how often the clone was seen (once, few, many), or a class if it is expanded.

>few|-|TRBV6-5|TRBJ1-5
TGTGCCAGCAGTTACAACGGCAATCAGCCCCAGCATTTT
CASSYNGNQPQHF
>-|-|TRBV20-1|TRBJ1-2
TGCAGTGCCCTAAACTCCGGCAGGGACGGCTACACCTTC
CSALNSGRDGYTF
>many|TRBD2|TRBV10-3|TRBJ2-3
TGTGCCATCAGCGGGACTAGCTCCCACCCAGGCACAGATACGCAGTATTTT
CAISGTSSHPGTDTQYF
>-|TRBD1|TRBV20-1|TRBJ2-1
TGCAGTGCTAGAGATGGGACAGGGTACAATGAGCAGTTCTTC
CSARDGTGYNEQFF
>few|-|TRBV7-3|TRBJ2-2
TGTGCCAGCAGCTTAACAAAGGACACCGGGGAGCTGTTTTTT
CASSLTKDTGELFF
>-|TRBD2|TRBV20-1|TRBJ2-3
TGCAGTGCTACCCCTCTCCCCCAGCGGGGGGGCACAGATACGCAGTATTTT
CSATPLPQRGGTDTQYF
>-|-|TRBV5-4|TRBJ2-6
TGTGCCAGCAGCTTGGTTAAGTCTGGGGCCAACGTCCTGACTTTC
CASSLVKSGANVLTF
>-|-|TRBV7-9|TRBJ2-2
TGTGCCAGCAGCTTAGTCCCGATTGGCAGGGAGAGGAACACCGGGGAGCTGTTTTTT
CASSLVPIGRERNTGELFF
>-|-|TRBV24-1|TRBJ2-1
TGTGCCACCAGTGACAGGGAGGTTGGCAATGAGCAGTTCTTC
CATSDREVGNEQFF
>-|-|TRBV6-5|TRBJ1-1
TGTGCCAGCAGCTCTTCCGGGACTGGGAACGCTGAAGCTTTCTTT
CASSSSGTGNAEAFF
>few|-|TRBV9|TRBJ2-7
TGTGCCAGCAGCGGGGGAACAGCTCGCTCCTACGAGCAGTACTTC
CASSGGTARSYEQYF
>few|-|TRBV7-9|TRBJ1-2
TGTGCCAGCAGTGCCGGGGGGCCCTTAGCTACTGGCTACACCTTC
CASSAGGPLATGYTF
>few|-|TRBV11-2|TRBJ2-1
TGTGCCAGCAGCTTAGGTAGGGGATATGAGCAGTTCTTC
CASSLGRGYEQFF
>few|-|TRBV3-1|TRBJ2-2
TGTGCCAGCAGCCAAGTAATAGCCGGGGAGCTGTTTTTT
CASSQVIAGELFF
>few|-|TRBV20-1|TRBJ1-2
TGCAGTGCTAGAGATCAAACAGTCCCATATGGCTACACCTTC
CSARDQTVPYGYTF
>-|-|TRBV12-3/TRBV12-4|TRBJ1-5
TGTGCCAGCAGGCACAGCTCCAATCAGCCCCAGCATTTT
CASRHSSNQPQHF
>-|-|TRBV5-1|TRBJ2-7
TGCGCCAGCAGCTTGAAGGGAAGCGAGCAGTACTTC
CASSLKGSEQYF
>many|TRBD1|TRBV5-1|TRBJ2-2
TGCGCCAGCAGCGTAACAGGGGCCACCGGGGAGCTGTTTTTT
CASSVTGATGELFF
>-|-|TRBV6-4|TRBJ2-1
TGTGCCAGCGGCCTCGGCGCCCACAATGAGCAGTTCTTC
CASGLGAHNEQFF
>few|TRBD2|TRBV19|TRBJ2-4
TGTGCCAGTAGTGCGGGACTAGCGGGGATAGCCAAAAACATTCAGTACTTC
CASSAGLAGIAKNIQYF
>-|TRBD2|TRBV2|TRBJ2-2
TGTGCCAGCAGAAAGACTAGCGGGGGGCTCACCGGGGAGCTGTTTTTT
CASRKTSGGLTGELFF
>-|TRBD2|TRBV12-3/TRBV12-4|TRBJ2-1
TGTGCCAGCAGTTTGGAGCTACCTAGCGGAGAGCAGTTCTTC
CASSLELPSGEQFF
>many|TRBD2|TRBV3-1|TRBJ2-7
TGTGCCAGCAGCGGGGGGGGAAACTACGAGCAGTACTTC
CASSGGGNYEQYF
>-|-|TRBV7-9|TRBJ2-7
TGTGCCAGCAGCCCGTACGGCGTTCGAACCTACGAGCAGTACTTC
CASSPYGVRTYEQYF
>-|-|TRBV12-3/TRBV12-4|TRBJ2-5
TGTGCCAGCAGTTTAGCGCGGGGAGGCGTGGGAAGTACCCAGTACTTC
CASSLARGGVGSTQYF
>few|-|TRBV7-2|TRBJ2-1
TGTGCCAGCAGCCTGACTTACAGCTCCTACAATGAGCAGTTCTTC
CASSLTYSSYNEQFF
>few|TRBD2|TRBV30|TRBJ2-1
TGTGCCTGGAGTGTCTCTAGCGGGAGTTGGGAGTTCTTC
CAWSVSSGSWEFF
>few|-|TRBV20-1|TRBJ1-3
TGCAGTGCTGGGAGGAACTCTGGAAACACCATATATTTT
CSAGRNSGNTIYF
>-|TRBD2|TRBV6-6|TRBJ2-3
TGTGCCAGCAGTACTAGCGTAGCAGATACGCAGTATTTT
CASSTSVADTQYF
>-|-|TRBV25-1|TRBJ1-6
TGTGCCAGCAGTGATCTACTGGGTAGTAATTCACCCCTCCACTTT
CASSDLLGSNSPLHF
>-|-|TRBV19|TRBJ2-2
TGTGCCAGTAGTCGCCGGGACGTCGGGGAGCTGTTTTTT
CASSRRDVGELFF
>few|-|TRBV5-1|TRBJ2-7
TGCGCCAGCAGCTCCGGACTAGGGGGCTACGAGCAGTACTTC
CASSSGLGGYEQYF
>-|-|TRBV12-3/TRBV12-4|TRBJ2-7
TGTGCCAGCACCTGGGGCAGCTCGAGCTCCTACGAGCAGTACTTC
CASTWGSSSSYEQYF
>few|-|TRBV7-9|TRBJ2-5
TGTGCCAGCAGCTTCGACCCGACTGAGACCCAGTACTTC
CASSFDPTETQYF
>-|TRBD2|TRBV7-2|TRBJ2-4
TGTGCCAGCAGCCCCCCCGGGGGAGTAGCGGGGGCCATAGCCAAAAACATTCAGTACTTC
CASSPPGGVAGAIAKNIQYF
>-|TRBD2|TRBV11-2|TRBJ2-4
TGTGCCAGCAGCTTAGATCCCCACCTAGCGGGAGGGTTGATAAACATTCAGTACTTC
CASSLDPHLAGGLINIQYF
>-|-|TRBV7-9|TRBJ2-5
TGTGCCAGCAGCTCCCGACAGAAAGAGACCCAGTACTTC
CASSSRQKETQYF
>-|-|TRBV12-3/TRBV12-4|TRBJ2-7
TGTGCCAGCAGCCCGATTCCGGGACTTTCCTACGAGCAGTACTTC
CASSPIPGLSYEQYF
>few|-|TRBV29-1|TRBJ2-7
TGCAGCGTTGAAGATCTTCGGGGGGCCACTGAGCAGTACTTC
CSVEDLRGATEQYF